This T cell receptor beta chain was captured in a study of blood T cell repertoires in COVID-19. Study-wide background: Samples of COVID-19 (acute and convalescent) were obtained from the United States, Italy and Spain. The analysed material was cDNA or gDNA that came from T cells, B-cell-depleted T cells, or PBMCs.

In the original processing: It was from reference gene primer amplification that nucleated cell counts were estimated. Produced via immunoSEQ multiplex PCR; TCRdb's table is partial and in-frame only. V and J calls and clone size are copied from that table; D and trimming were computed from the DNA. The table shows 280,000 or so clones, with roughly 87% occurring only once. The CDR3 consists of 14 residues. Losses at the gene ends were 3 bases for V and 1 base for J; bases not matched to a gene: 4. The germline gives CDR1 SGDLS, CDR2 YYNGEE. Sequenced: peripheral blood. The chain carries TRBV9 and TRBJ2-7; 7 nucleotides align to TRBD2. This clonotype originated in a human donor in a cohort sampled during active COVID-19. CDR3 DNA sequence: TGTGCCAGCAGCGCCGGGACTACTTCCTACGAGCAGTACTTC. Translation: CASSAGTTSYEQYF.